A single sample is the source of the 14 T cell receptor beta chains below, sequenced in a study of shared clonotypes between healthy human individuals. Using immunoSEQ multiplex PCR, the repertoire was profiled, and TCRdb retains in-frame clones only, with some absent. In the table there are about 110,000 clones, 68% of which are singletons. Sequencing input: memory CD8+ T cells sorted from blood. Regarding subset: CD45RO+ cells pooled with CCR7-negative TemRA cells. The receptors derive from a woman aged 25-40 years in good health.

The V call is TRBV9, the J call TRBJ2-2, with TRBD2 as a possible D gene (6 bases). The V end was cut by 3 bases, the J end by 1 base, with 10 bases between. The length of the CDR3 is 15 residues. CDR1 is SGDLS and CDR2 is YYNGEE in the germline V gene. CDR3 loop: CASSAAGRNTGELFF. The CDR3 DNA reads as TGTGCCAGCAGCGCAGCCGGGAGGAACACCGGGGAGCTGTTTTTT.

V and J are TRBV21-1 and TRBJ2-2. TRBV21-1 is deemed a pseudogene. CDR3 size: 14 residues. The CDR3 loop is CATPRGLNTGELFF. The CDR3 region has the DNA TGTGCCACCCCGAGGGGATTGAACACCGGGGAGCTGTTTTTT.

This chain connects TRBV2 to TRBJ2-3, with no clear D. The CDR3 is 15 residues long. Trimming shortened V by 0 bases and J by 3 bases, and 10 bases separated the two germline ends. CDR1 and CDR2 (germline): SNHLY, FYNNEI. CDR3 sequence reads: CASSEALFGTDTQYF. Here the CDR3 DNA reads TGTGCCAGCAGTGAAGCACTCTTCGGTACAGATACGCAGTATTTT. Looking up the rest from reference TRBV2 and TRBJ2-3 gives the full variable domain: EPEVTQTPSHQVTQMGQEVILRCVPISNHLYFYWYRQILGQKVEFLVSFYNNEISEKSEIFDDQFSVERPDGSNFTLKIRSTKLEDSAMYFCASSEALFGTDTQYFGPGTRLTVL.

The sample holds one count of this clone. The V gene is TRBV28, the J gene TRBJ2-7; a weak D match, TRBD1 (7 bases). V was trimmed by 3 bases and J by 2 bases, leaving 17 bases between them. Per the germline V gene, CDR1 is MDHEN and CDR2 is SYDVKM. CDR3 size: 16 residues. CDR3 amino acids: CASSFPLTGRTYEQYF. For the CDR3, the DNA is TGTGCCAGCAGTTTCCCCCTGACAGGGAGGACCTACGAGCAGTACTTC.

The rearrangement links TRBV27 to TRBJ2-1; D is ambiguous. Germline-derived CDR1 and CDR2 are MNHEY and SMNVEV (reference sequence). This CDR3 spans 16 amino acids. With 3 bases removed from V and 7 bases from J, the gap between germline ends came to 19 bases. CDR3 region: CASSFHGRTPRNEQFF. The DNA of the CDR3 is TGTGCCAGCAGTTTTCATGGTAGGACCCCGAGGAATGAGCAGTTCTTC.

This rearrangement joins TRBV5-1 to TRBJ2-3, with TRBD2 identical over 7 bases. Germline CDR1 and CDR2: SGHRS and YFSETQ. The V segment lost 4 bases and the J segment 3 bases; nucleotides outside the gene matches: 8. The CDR3 loop spans 15 amino acids. The CDR3 is CASSPSGRWTDTQYF. The CDR3 DNA reads TGCGCCAGCAGCCCTAGCGGAAGGTGGACAGATACGCAGTATTTT.

This clone turned up a few times. The chain is built from TRBV9 and TRBJ2-7; possibly TRBD2 for D (6 bases). There are 14 residues in the CDR3. Germline CDR1 is SGDLS and CDR2 is YYNGEE. The V and J ends lost 4 bases and 6 bases respectively, with 17 bases between them. The CDR3 loop is CASSPELGGIEQYF. The CDR3 bases are TGTGCCAGCAGCCCCGAACTAGGAGGGATCGAGCAGTACTTC.

The gene calls are TRBV9 and TRBJ2-1; D may be TRBD1 (5 bases). Per the germline V gene, CDR1 is SGDLS and CDR2 is YYNGEE. The CDR3 is 17 amino acids. V was shortened by 0 bases and J by 1 base, with 14 bases between the two germline ends. CDR3 loop: CASSVEDRPHSYNEQFF. The CDR3 nucleotides read TGTGCCAGCAGCGTAGAAGACAGACCCCATTCCTACAATGAGCAGTTCTTC.

V usage is TRBV27 and J usage is TRBJ1-2; 9 positions match TRBD1. Germline loops: CDR1 MNHEY, CDR2 SMNVEV (reference sequence). The CDR3 is 14 amino acids. Trimming took 4 bases from V and 4 from J; bases not matched to a gene: 4. CDR3 DNA sequence: TGTGCCAGCAGTTCAGTGACAGGGGGCTATGGCTACACCTTC. Protein sequence: CASSSVTGGYGYTF.

J is TRBJ1-3 and V is TRBV6-1, with 7 nucleotides matching TRBD1. Trimming removed 4 bases from V and 8 bases from J; junction bases left unmatched: 17. CDR1 is MNHNS, CDR2 SASEGT, per germline. The CDR3 totals 17 residues. CDR3 sequence: CASSVEAGGRVGYTIYF. CDR3 in DNA: TGTGCCAGCAGTGTTGAGGCAGGGGGGAGGGTTGGGTACACCATATATTTT.

The chain carries TRBV2 and TRBJ2-7; perhaps TRBD2 as D (6 bases). CDR3 length: 16 amino acids. CDR1 is SNHLY and CDR2 is FYNNEI in the germline V gene. The V end lost 5 bases, the J end lost 0 bases, and 17 bases lay between the germline ends. The CDR3 DNA follows: TGTGCCAGCAGTCCTTCGCCCGCCGGGAGCTCCTACGAGCAGTACTTC. Protein: CASSPSPAGSSYEQYF.

This chain joins TRBV5-1 and TRBJ2-7; a weak D match, TRBD2 (6 bases). Germline V gene lookup returns CDR1 SGHRS and CDR2 YFSETQ. The V and J ends lost 4 bases and 0 bases respectively, with 23 bases between them. This CDR3 is 18 amino acids long. The CDR3 loop reads CASSTSWEVADLSYEQYF. Here the CDR3 DNA reads TGCGCCAGCAGCACCTCGTGGGAGGTAGCGGATCTCTCCTACGAGCAGTACTTC.

The gene calls are TRBV4-1 and TRBJ1-1; TRBD1 matches 11 bases. The CDR3 is 13 amino acids. The trim removed 3 bases at V and 6 bases at J, leaving 0 bases unmatched. CDR1 is MGHRA, CDR2 YSYEKL, per germline. The CDR3 region is CASSQGQGAEAFF. CDR3 nucleotides: TGCGCCAGCAGCCAGGGACAGGGGGCTGAAGCTTTCTTT.

V usage is TRBV5-4 and J usage is TRBJ2-7; D gene ambiguous. The CDR3 consists of 14 residues. Germline V gene lookup returns CDR1 SGHNT and CDR2 YYREEE (reference sequence). The V gene lost 4 bases and the J gene lost 1 base, with 12 bases spanning the gap. DNA of the CDR3: TGTGCCAGCAGCCTTACTTCGTCATCCTACGAGCAGTACTTC. As protein: CASSLTSSSYEQYF.